Below, 10 T cell receptor beta chains from the same sample are listed, as sequenced in a study of T cell responses to AZD1222 COVID-19 vaccine. The data were produced by immunoSEQ multiplex PCR, yet TCRdb's version contains in-frame clones alone and is incomplete. The sample shows 85,000 to 100,000 clones, approximately 80% of them seen only once. The specimen comprised peripheral blood, sampled on day 0 of AZD1222 vaccination. These TCRs come from an adult in good health.

This clone has a handful of counts. The rearrangement joins TRBV11-2 to TRBJ1-2; the D is unclear. From germline, CDR1 is SGHAT and CDR2 FQNNGV. The CDR3 has 16 residues. The V and J ends lost 1 base and 4 bases respectively, with 16 bases between them. The CDR3 sequence: CASSLGLIAATYGYTF. The CDR3 coding sequence is TGTGCCAGCAGCTTAGGTCTGATTGCCGCGACCTATGGCTACACCTTC.

This clone turned up a few times. This chain joins TRBV30 and TRBJ1-1; D is unresolved. With 2 bases removed from V and 5 bases from J, the gap between germline ends came to 12 bases. CDR3 length: 13 amino acids. Germline CDR1 reads GTSNPN; CDR2 reads SVGIG (reference sequence). CDR3 sequence: CAWSNQIGTEAFF. CDR3 nucleotide sequence: TGTGCCTGGAGTAACCAGATAGGAACTGAAGCTTTCTTT.

J is TRBJ1-1 and V is TRBV5-1, with 8 nucleotides matching TRBD1. The CDR3 loop spans 17 amino acids. Germline CDR1 and CDR2: SGHRS and YFSETQ. V shed 0 bases and J 1 base; nucleotides not matched to a gene: 8. DNA for the CDR3: TGCGCCAGCAGCTTGGGGCAGGGGGCCGGGGGGAACACTGAAGCTTTCTTT. Translation gives CASSLGQGAGGNTEAFF.

The chain employs TRBV18 and TRBJ1-3; D possibly corresponds to TRBD1 (5 bases). Between the trimmed V and J ends, which lost 6 bases and 2 bases, there was a span of 11 bases. CDR3 size: 14 residues. Germline CDR1 KGHSH, CDR2 LQKENI. DNA for the CDR3: TGTGCCAGCTCTAAGACAGATACTGGAAACACCATATATTTT. Its translation is CASSKTDTGNTIYF.

This clone was seen once. The chain has TRBV29-1 and TRBJ2-6; the D is unclear. The CDR3 spans 15 residues. CDR1 is SQVTM and CDR2 is ANQGSEA in the germline V gene. The V and J ends lost 4 bases and 0 bases respectively, with 10 bases between them. The CDR3, as DNA: TGCAGCGTTGCACTACTTAGCTCTGGGGCCAACGTCCTGACTTTC. This sequence encodes CSVALLSSGANVLTF. The variable domain in full, completed from reference TRBV29-1 and TRBJ2-6, reads SAVISQKPSRDICQRGTSLTIQCQVDSQVTMMFWYRQQPGQSLTLIATANQGSEATYESGFVIDKFPISRPNLTFSTLTVSNMSPEDSSIYLCSVALLSSGANVLTFGAGSRLTVL.

This sequence joins TRBV3-1 (or the pseudogene TRBV3-2) and TRBJ2-3, with 15 bases that match TRBD2. The germline V gene encodes CDR1 LGHDT and CDR2 YNNKEL (reference sequence). Trimming took 2 bases from V and 0 from J; bases not matched to a gene: 3. CDR3 length equals 18 residues. Here the CDR3 reads CASSQPGLAGGSTDTQYF. CDR3 nucleotides: TGTGCCAGCAGCCAACCTGGACTAGCGGGAGGGAGCACAGATACGCAGTATTTT.

The chain uses TRBV7-2 and TRBJ2-1; TRBD2 agrees at 9 bases. CDR3 length equals 16 residues. Germline V CDR1 and CDR2: SGHTA, FQGNSA. V dropped 5 bases and J dropped 5; count of bases not matched to a gene: 10. DNA of the CDR3: TGTGCCAGCAGCGCCGATAGCGGGAGTGGGAACAATGAGCAGTTCTTC. It is translated as CASSADSGSGNNEQFF.

This clone has just one count. The rearrangement uses TRBV29-1 and TRBJ2-7; the D is unclear. V lost 4 bases, J lost 3 bases, and 7 bases lay in between. The V gene's germline CDR1 is SQVTM and CDR2 ANQGSEA. The CDR3 length is 11 residues. CDR3 residues: CSVVGNYEQYF. In nucleotides, the CDR3 is TGCAGCGTTGTAGGGAACTACGAGCAGTACTTC.

This chain's CDR3 is CASSPPRVGYF. CDR3 DNA: TGCGCCAGCAGCCCGCCCAGGGTGGGGTACTTC. The genes are TRBV5-1 and TRBJ2-7; D possibly corresponds to TRBD1 (5 bases). This CDR3 has 11 amino acids. Germline V gene lookup returns CDR1 SGHRS and CDR2 YFSETQ. The ends were cut back, 4 bases at V and 12 bases at J, with 14 bases in the middle.

This clone has a handful of counts. The gene calls are TRBV29-1 and TRBJ2-7, with 7 positions matching TRBD1. The CDR3 length is 14 residues. CDR1 and CDR2 from the germline V gene are SQVTM and ANQGSEA. With 1 base clipped from V and 2 bases from J, the junction kept 5 bases outside the gene matches. CDR3: CSVEGPGTAYEQYF. The CDR3 DNA reads as TGCAGCGTTGAAGGCCCCGGGACAGCCTACGAGCAGTACTTC.